This T cell receptor beta chain was sequenced in a study of persistence of HIV-infected CD4 T cells. The immunoSEQ assay was version 4, run in survey mode. This table comes from immunoSEQ multiplex PCR, and its TCRdb copy is limited to in-frame clones, with some not included. The sample has 25,000 to 35,000 clones, roughly three quarters seen once; the top ten hold roughly 1.4%. Overlapping HIV-1 Gag 15-mer peptides at approximately 0.96 ug per peptide per mL were used. CD4+ T cells upregulating both CD40 ligand and CD69 were sorted as responding cells. In its sample, this clone was seen once. Its antigen is not known. V shed 6 bases and J shed 7 bases, with 13 bases lying between them. CDR1 is MNHEY and CDR2 is SVGAGI in the germline V gene. The CDR3 covers 14 residues.

The starting material was CD4+ T cells sorted from PBMCs after 18-hour stimulation, obtained from a patient who received antiretroviral therapy. The TCR sequence derives from an adult man with HIV who was CMV-seropositive. The V gene is TRBV6-5, the J gene TRBJ1-6; tentatively, D is TRBD1 (5 bases). CDR3 in amino acids: CASSEGIGNSPLHF. The DNA of the CDR3 is TGTGCCAGCAGCGAGGGGATAGGGAATTCACCCCTCCACTTT.